These 12 T cell receptor beta chains were sequenced from one sample in a study of blood T cell repertoires in COVID-19 (dated by TCRdb to about 2020). The method was the immunoSEQ multiplex PCR assay. This immuneACCESS table, as held by TCRdb, lists in-frame sequences with V and J called but not all clones. Of the missing ones, under half trace to an unresolved V gene in checked studies; the others have no known cause. Within this sample are under 250,000 clones, with over 60% of them counted one time only. The top ten hold 5.5% of the sample. The sequencing input was peripheral blood. The receptor source for this set is a woman in her sixties or seventies with acute or convalescent COVID-19.

The chain uses TRBV27 and TRBJ2-6, with a possible D match to TRBD2 (5 bases). Germline CDR1 and CDR2: MNHEY and SMNVEV (reference sequence). Trimming removed 3 bases from V and 0 bases from J, with 6 bases in between. The CDR3 is 15 amino acids. The CDR3 DNA is TGTGCCAGCAGTTTCGGGGTCTCTGGGGCCAACGTCCTGACTTTC. This sequence encodes CASSFGVSGANVLTF.

This clone has just a few counts. The V call is TRBV27, the J call TRBJ2-7; D may be TRBD2 (6 bases). The CDR3 runs to 14 residues. Trimming took off 6 bases at V and 3 bases at J, with 15 bases between the two ends. Per germline, CDR1 MNHEY and CDR2 SMNVEV (reference sequence). CDR3 residues: CASSPGTGDYEQYF. The CDR3 bases are TGTGCCAGCAGCCCGGGGACTGGGGACTACGAGCAGTACTTC.

The gene calls are TRBV2 and TRBJ2-1, with 7 bases that match TRBD1. CDR3 length: 15 amino acids. Per germline, CDR1 SNHLY and CDR2 FYNNEI. Unmatched junction bases numbered 8, after V lost 5 bases and J lost 4 bases. The CDR3 sequence is CASSRQGGNYNEQFF. DNA of the CDR3: TGTGCCAGCAGTCGACAGGGCGGTAATTACAATGAGCAGTTCTTC.

This rearrangement joins TRBV7-9 to TRBJ2-1; TRBD1 matches at 7 bases. The CDR3 has 14 amino acids. The germline CDR1 and CDR2 sequences are SEHNR and FQNEAQ (reference sequence). Unmatched junction bases numbered 4, after V lost 1 base and J lost 7 bases. In DNA, the CDR3 is TGTGCCAGCAGCTTAGGGCCAGGGGGTAATGAGCAGTTCTTC. Amino acids: CASSLGPGGNEQFF.

As concerns this clone: This same CDR3 is encoded by further DNA sequences in the sample. This sequence joins TRBV20-1 and TRBJ2-7; 7 nucleotides match TRBD1. CDR3 length: 11 residues. From germline, CDR1 is DFQATT and CDR2 SNEGSKA (reference sequence). Germline trimming cut 6 bases from V and 5 bases from J; bases unmatched to any gene: 4. The CDR3 loop is CSAPQGNEQYF. The CDR3 nucleotides read TGCAGTGCGCCACAGGGGAACGAGCAGTACTTC.

CDR3 in DNA: TGTGCCAGCAGCCCTGGGACAGCACACACTGAAGCTTTCTTT. This codes for CASSPGTAHTEAFF. V and J are TRBV7-9 and TRBJ1-1; 7 positions match TRBD1. The CDR3 is made up of 14 amino acids. Losses at the gene ends were 5 bases for V and 3 bases for J; bases not matched to a gene: 6. CDR1 SEHNR and CDR2 FQNEAQ come from the germline V gene (reference sequence).

This clone is a singleton in its sample. J is TRBJ1-1 and V is TRBV18; the D is unclear. Germline V gene lookup returns CDR1 KGHSH and CDR2 LQKENI. The CDR3 consists of 16 residues. The V and J ends lost 2 bases and 1 base respectively, with 14 bases between them. The CDR3 reads CASSPYGEASNTEAFF. The CDR3 DNA reads TGTGCCAGCTCACCATATGGTGAGGCATCGAACACTGAAGCTTTCTTT.

The chain links TRBV4-2 to TRBJ2-5; no definite D call. The CDR3 runs to 15 residues. Looked up from germline, CDR1 is LGHNA and CDR2 is YNFKEQ. V lost 0 bases, J lost 5 bases, and 13 bases lay in between. In DNA form, the CDR3 reads TGTGCCAGCAGCCAAGAAAGGAGCCCCGAGGAGACCCAGTACTTC. Protein product: CASSQERSPEETQYF.

The chain couples TRBV19 to TRBJ2-2; TRBD2 agrees at 12 bases. V gave up 5 bases and J gave up 4 bases; unmatched junction bases: 5. This CDR3 has 16 amino acids. Germline V lookup: CDR1 LNHDA, CDR2 SQIVND (reference sequence). The CDR3 spells CASSALAGGFTGELFF. Written as DNA, the CDR3 is TGTGCCAGTAGTGCTCTAGCGGGAGGGTTCACCGGGGAGCTGTTTTTT.

The J gene is TRBJ2-1, the V gene TRBV24-1; a weak D match, TRBD2 (6 bases). CDR3 length: 16 amino acids. Trimming took off 4 bases at V and 6 bases at J, with 18 bases between the two ends. CDR1 and CDR2 (germline): KGHDR, SFDVKD. The CDR3 DNA sequence: TGTGCCACCAGTGACCCAGGGAGGTCCAAGGTCAATGAGCAGTTCTTC. Translated: CATSDPGRSKVNEQFF.

The V gene is TRBV5-5, the J gene TRBJ1-2, with unresolved D. Between the trimmed V and J ends, which lost 0 bases and 5 bases, there was a span of 14 bases. The CDR3 loop spans 15 amino acids. Germline CDR1 is SGHKS and CDR2 is YYEKEE (reference sequence). CDR3 amino acids: CASSLAEGTVYGYTF. The CDR3 DNA sequence: TGTGCCAGCAGCTTGGCAGAGGGAACGGTATATGGCTACACCTTC.

The chain recombines TRBV5-5 with TRBJ2-5; D ambiguous. With 1 base removed from V and 5 bases from J, the gap between germline ends came to 6 bases. Germline CDR1 reads SGHKS; CDR2 reads YYEKEE (reference sequence). This CDR3 has 12 residues. CDR3 in amino acids: CASSLTEETQYF. The CDR3 coding sequence is TGTGCCAGCAGCTTGACAGAGGAGACCCAGTACTTC. Combining the CDR3 with reference TRBV5-5 and TRBJ2-5 gives the whole variable domain DAGVTQSPTHLIKTRGQQVTLRCSPISGHKSVSWYQQVLGQGPQFIFQYYEKEERGRGNFPDRFSARQFPNYSSELNVNALLLGDSALYLCASSLTEETQYFGPGTRLLVL.